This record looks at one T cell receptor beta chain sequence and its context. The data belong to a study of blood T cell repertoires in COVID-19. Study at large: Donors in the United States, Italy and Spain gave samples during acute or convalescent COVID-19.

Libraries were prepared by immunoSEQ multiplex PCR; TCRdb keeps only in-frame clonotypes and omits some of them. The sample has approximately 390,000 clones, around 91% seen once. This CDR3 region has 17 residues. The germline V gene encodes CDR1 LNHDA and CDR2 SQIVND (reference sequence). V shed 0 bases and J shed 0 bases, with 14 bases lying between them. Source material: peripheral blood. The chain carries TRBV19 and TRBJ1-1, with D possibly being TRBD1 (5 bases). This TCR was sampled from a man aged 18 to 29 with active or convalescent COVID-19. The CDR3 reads CASSIDQIRGLNTEAFF. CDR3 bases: TGTGCCAGTAGTATAGACCAGATTAGGGGCCTGAACACTGAAGCTTTCTTT.